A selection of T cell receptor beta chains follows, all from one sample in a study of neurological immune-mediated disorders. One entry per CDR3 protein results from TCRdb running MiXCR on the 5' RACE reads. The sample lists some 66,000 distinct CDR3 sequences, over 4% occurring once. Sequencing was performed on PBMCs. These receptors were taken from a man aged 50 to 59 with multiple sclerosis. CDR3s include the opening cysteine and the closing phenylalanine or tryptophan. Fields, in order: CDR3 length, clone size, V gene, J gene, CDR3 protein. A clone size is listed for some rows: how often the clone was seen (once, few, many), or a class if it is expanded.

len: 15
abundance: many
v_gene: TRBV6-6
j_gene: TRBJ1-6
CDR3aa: CASRRQAGINSPLHF

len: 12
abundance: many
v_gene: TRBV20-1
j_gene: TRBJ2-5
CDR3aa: CSATGQLETQYF

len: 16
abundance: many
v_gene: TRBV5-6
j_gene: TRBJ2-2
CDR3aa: CASWVWTGALPGELFF

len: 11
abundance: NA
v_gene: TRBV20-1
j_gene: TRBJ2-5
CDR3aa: CSDSSRETQYF

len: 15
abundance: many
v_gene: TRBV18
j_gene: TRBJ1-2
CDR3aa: CASSLLDRVEYGYTF

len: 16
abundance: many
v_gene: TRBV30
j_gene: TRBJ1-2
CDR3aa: CAWSVPTTGGGYGYTF

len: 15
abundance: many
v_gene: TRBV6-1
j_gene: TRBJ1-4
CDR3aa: CASSWAPATNEKLFF

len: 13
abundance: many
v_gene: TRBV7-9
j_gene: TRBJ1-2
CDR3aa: CASSSDSVGGYTF

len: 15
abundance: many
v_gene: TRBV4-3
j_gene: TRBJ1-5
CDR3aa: CASSQDRVGNQPQHF

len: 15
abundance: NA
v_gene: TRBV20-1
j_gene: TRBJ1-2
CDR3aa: CSAGKQGAREYGYTF

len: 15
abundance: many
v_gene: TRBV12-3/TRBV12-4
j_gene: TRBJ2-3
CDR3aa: CATLDRSGLADTQYF

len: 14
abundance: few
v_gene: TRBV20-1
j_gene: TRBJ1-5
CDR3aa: CSASTPQGTQPQNF

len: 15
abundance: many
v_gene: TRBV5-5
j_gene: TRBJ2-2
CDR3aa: CASSLRPANTGELFF

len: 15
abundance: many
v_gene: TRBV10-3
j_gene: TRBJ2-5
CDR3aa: CAISDSATIQETQYF

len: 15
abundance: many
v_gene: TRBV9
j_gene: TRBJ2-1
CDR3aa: CASSVVSGAYNEQFF

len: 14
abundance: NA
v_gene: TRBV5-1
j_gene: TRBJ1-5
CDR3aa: CASSLDGRNQPQHF

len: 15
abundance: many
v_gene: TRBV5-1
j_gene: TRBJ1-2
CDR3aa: CASSPQTGGFYGYTF

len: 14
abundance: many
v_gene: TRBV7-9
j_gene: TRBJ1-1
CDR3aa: CASSLQGGYTEAFF

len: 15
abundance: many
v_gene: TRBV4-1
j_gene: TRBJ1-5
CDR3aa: CASSPSRGGYQPQHF

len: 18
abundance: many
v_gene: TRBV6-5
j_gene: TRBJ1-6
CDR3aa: CASSYSGGVRSYNSPLHF

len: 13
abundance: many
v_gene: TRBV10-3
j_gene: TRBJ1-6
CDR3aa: CAIRAGSDSPLHF

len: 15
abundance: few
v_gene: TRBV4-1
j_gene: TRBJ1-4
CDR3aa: CASSLFGTEIKKLFF

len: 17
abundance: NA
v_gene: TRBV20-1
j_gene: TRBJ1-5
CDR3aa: CSAQEGQGARISQPQNF

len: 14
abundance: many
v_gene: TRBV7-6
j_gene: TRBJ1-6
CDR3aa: CASSSGQGRSPLHF

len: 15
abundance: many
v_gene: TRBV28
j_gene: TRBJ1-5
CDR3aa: CASRSGGQEYQPQHF

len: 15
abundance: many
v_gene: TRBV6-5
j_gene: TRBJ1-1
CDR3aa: CASSYNRGLNTEAFF

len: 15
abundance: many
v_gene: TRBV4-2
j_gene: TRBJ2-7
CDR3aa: CASSHTGTGAYEQYF

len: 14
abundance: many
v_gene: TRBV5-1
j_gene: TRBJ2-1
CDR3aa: CASSLVTGSHEQFF

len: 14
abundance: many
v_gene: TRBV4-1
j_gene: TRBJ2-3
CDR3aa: CASSQVAGVDTQYF

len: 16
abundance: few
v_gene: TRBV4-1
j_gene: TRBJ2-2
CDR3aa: CASSQGGAGVGGELFF

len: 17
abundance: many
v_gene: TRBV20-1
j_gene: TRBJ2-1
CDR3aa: CSAREGRAKSSYNEQFF

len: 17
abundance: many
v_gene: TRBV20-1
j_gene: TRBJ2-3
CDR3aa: CSARAGLAWISTDTQYF

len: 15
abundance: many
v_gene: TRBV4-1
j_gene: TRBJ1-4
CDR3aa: CASTQGQRFIEKLFF